Below, 24 T cell receptor beta chains from the same sample are listed, as sequenced in a study of molecular identifiers for immune sequencing clone quantification. One entry per CDR3 protein, called by TCRdb with MiXCR from the PCR reads. The sample gives around 460,000 distinct CDR3 sequences, 20% to 25% of which show up once; around 0.84% is in the top ten. The sequenced sample consisted of naive CD8+ T cells from blood, with Jurkat cell RNA spiked in. The subset: FACS-sorted CD8+CD4-CCR7+CD45RA+ naive T cells. The receptors shown here come from a human donor in good health. Some libraries in this study had Jurkat cell RNA spiked in.

The chain recombines TRBV2 with TRBJ2-1; D ambiguous. Trimming left V 4 bases short and J 0 bases short, with 7 bases between. The CDR3 covers 14 residues. Looked up from germline, CDR1 is SNHLY and CDR2 is FYNNEI. In DNA, the CDR3 is TGTGCCAGCAGTGTATGGAACTCCTACAATGAGCAGTTCTTC. Its translation is CASSVWNSYNEQFF.

This clonotype was seen ten or more times. The chain joins TRBV11-2 to TRBJ2-5; D may be TRBD2 (5 bases). The germline V and J ends were trimmed by 1 base and 2 bases, with 17 bases remaining between them. The CDR3 sequence is 17 residues long. Germline V gene lookup returns CDR1 SGHAT and CDR2 FQNNGV. CDR3 coding DNA: TGTGCCAGCAGCTTAGGGTATTTCGAGCGGAGACAAGAGACCCAGTACTTC. Protein product: CASSLGYFERRQETQYF. The variable domain in full, with the rest retrieved from reference TRBV11-2 and TRBJ2-5, is EAGVAQSPRYKIIEKRQSVAFWCNPISGHATLYWYQQILGQGPKLLIQFQNNGVVDDSQLPKDRFSAERLKGVDSTLKIQPAKLEDSAVYLCASSLGYFERRQETQYFGPGTRLLVL.

In regard to this clonotype: Since a much larger clone is just one base distant, this may be a read error. Here the CDR3 DNA reads TGTGCCAGCAGCTTTTTGTGGGGGTTCGGCGCAGATACGCAGTATTTT. This encodes CASSFLWGFGADTQYF. The rearrangement links TRBV7-2 to TRBJ2-3; tentatively, D is TRBD1 or TRBD2 (5 bases each). V was shortened by 3 bases and J by 4 bases, with 17 bases between the two germline ends. This CDR3 has 16 amino acids. Germline V gene lookup returns CDR1 SGHTA and CDR2 FQGNSA.

This clonotype came up many times. CDR3 DNA: TGTGCCTGGAGTTCGGGACCTAACTATGGCTACACCTTC. Its translation is CAWSSGPNYGYTF. This rearrangement joins TRBV30 to TRBJ1-2, with D possibly matching TRBD1 (5 bases). Germline V CDR1 and CDR2: GTSNPN, SVGIG (reference sequence). The CDR3 runs 13 residues. V lost 2 bases and J 0 bases, leaving 7 bases between the germline ends.

In regard to this clonotype: A much larger clonotype is one base distant, so this may be a read error. The V gene is TRBV23-1, the J gene TRBJ1-3; D unclear. TRBV23-1 is an ORF for which the function is uncertain. The CDR3 runs 15 residues. The CDR3: CASSRAGVSGNTMYF. The CDR3 DNA is TGCGCCAGCAGCCGTGCCGGGGTCTCTGGAAACACCATGTATTTT.

The chain joins TRBV14 to TRBJ1-2; unclear D gene. Trimming pared 1 base from V and 4 bases from J, leaving 13 bases between. There are 15 residues in the CDR3. CDR1 is SGHDN, CDR2 FVKESK, per germline. The CDR3: CASSQAGPGGYGYTF. The CDR3 bases are TGTGCCAGCAGCCAAGCGGGTCCGGGCGGCTATGGCTACACCTTC.

This clonotype appeared many times. The chain is built from TRBV4-2 and TRBJ2-1, with TRBD2 identical over 9 bases. CDR3 length equals 14 residues. Germline V lookup: CDR1 LGHNA, CDR2 YNFKEQ. V dropped 7 bases and J dropped 7; count of bases not matched to a gene: 8. The CDR3 spells CASKPGLATNEQFF. The CDR3 bases are TGTGCCAGCAAACCGGGACTAGCTACGAATGAGCAGTTCTTC.

The rearrangement joins TRBV27 to TRBJ1-4; 9 nucleotides align to TRBD1. Germline-derived CDR1 and CDR2 are MNHEY and SMNVEV (reference sequence). After removal of 5 bases from V and 4 bases from J, the junction contained 8 bases not matched to a gene. CDR3 length: 16 amino acids. The CDR3: CASSHLPGQGNEKLFF. CDR3 sequence (DNA): TGTGCCAGCAGTCATCTACCGGGACAGGGTAATGAAAAACTGTTTTTT.

This clonotype has only a few counts. As DNA, the CDR3 is TGTGCCAGTAGTATATCCCCCTTTAGTAGTCAGTACTTC. Its protein is CASSISPFSSQYF. V usage is TRBV19 and J usage is TRBJ2-4; D unclear. The germline V gene has CDR1 LNHDA and CDR2 SQIVND (reference sequence). V was trimmed by 2 bases and J by 12 bases, leaving 14 bases between them. This CDR3 has 13 amino acids.

The table lists this clonotype with a few counts. The rearrangement links TRBV11-2 to TRBJ2-1; 8 bases are a match to TRBD2. The trim removed 4 bases at V and 7 bases at J, leaving 9 bases unmatched. Germline CDR1 is SGHAT and CDR2 is FQNNGV. CDR3 size: 15 residues. CDR3 sequence (DNA): TGTGCCAGCAGCTATACCGGGGGGGGGGGAAATGAGCAGTTCTTC. Residues: CASSYTGGGGNEQFF.

This clonotype appeared a few times. V usage is TRBV5-4 and J usage is TRBJ1-1, with 9 bases matching TRBD1. This CDR3 spans 14 amino acids. Germline V gene sequence: CDR1 SGHNT, CDR2 YYREEE (reference sequence). Trimming at V came to 2 bases and at J to 4 bases, leaving 3 bases not matched to a gene. The CDR3 loop reads CASSLQGAPTEAFF. In nucleotides, the CDR3 is TGTGCCAGCAGCTTACAGGGGGCGCCCACTGAAGCTTTCTTT.

There are many counts of this clonotype. J is TRBJ2-3 and V is TRBV15, with D hard to call. This CDR3 contains 14 residues. V was trimmed by 0 bases and J by 2 bases, leaving 6 bases between them. The germline gives CDR1 LNHNV, CDR2 YYDKDF (reference sequence). The CDR3: CATSRDPLTDTQYF. The DNA of the CDR3 is TGTGCCACCAGCAGAGATCCCCTCACAGATACGCAGTATTTT.

In this sample, this clonotype turned up a few times. The rearrangement joins TRBV23-1 to TRBJ1-5, with D maybe TRBD1 (6 bases). TRBV23-1 is treated as an ORF (open reading frame) with a function not yet certain. The CDR3 consists of 15 residues. The V end lost 0 bases, the J end lost 1 base, and 7 bases lay between the germline ends. The CDR3 protein is CASSQSGQSNQPQHF. The DNA for the CDR3 is TGCGCCAGCAGTCAATCTGGACAGAGCAATCAGCCCCAGCATTTT.

The chain employs TRBV6-5 and TRBJ2-1, with TRBD2 matching 8 bases. With 5 bases clipped from V and 8 bases from J, the junction kept 8 bases outside the gene matches. Germline V gene sequence: CDR1 MNHEY, CDR2 SVGAGI. The CDR3 has 14 residues. The CDR3 bases are TGTGCCAGCAGTCCTGGGACTAGTTTCTATGAGCAGTTCTTC. Its translation: CASSPGTSFYEQFF.

This clonotype was seen only a few times. The chain recombines TRBV7-6 with TRBJ2-7; no clear D gene. The ends were cut back, 5 bases at V and 5 bases at J, with 13 bases in the middle. The CDR3 spans 13 residues. Per germline, CDR1 SGHVS and CDR2 FNYEAQ. The CDR3 protein is CASSPLGSNEQYF. CDR3 in DNA: TGTGCCAGCAGCCCACTGGGCAGCAACGAGCAGTACTTC.

This clonotype was observed a handful of times. CDR3 protein: CASSTLRQNTEAFF. In nucleotides, the CDR3 is TGTGCCAGCAGTACCCTGCGGCAGAACACTGAAGCTTTCTTT. The chain has TRBV6-6 and TRBJ1-1; the D is unclear. The germline gives CDR1 MNHNY, CDR2 SVGAGI (reference sequence). The CDR3 runs to 14 residues. Trimming took off 5 bases at V and 1 base at J, with 11 bases between the two ends.

This clonotype showed up many times. The chain joins TRBV28 to TRBJ1-1; 7 positions match TRBD1. CDR1 is MDHEN, CDR2 SYDVKM, per germline. The length of the CDR3 is 16 residues. The V gene end was trimmed by 5 bases and the J gene end by 5 bases; junction bases not matched to a gene: 14. The chain's CDR3 is CASSPRGGRLWTEAFF. The DNA of the CDR3 is TGTGCCAGCAGTCCCAGGGGGGGGCGGTTGTGGACTGAAGCTTTCTTT.

This clonotype was seen more than once but under ten times. J is TRBJ1-1 and V is TRBV7-8; a possible D gene is TRBD1 (5 bases). V lost 2 bases to trimming and J lost 6 bases, with 25 bases between them. Germline lookup yields CDR1 SGHVS and CDR2 FQNEAQ. The CDR3 sequence is 18 residues long. In nucleotides, the CDR3 is TGTGCCAGCAGCTTAAACCCGACAGCGACACTAGTCACCCCTGAAGCTTTCTTT. Protein product: CASSLNPTATLVTPEAFF.

The V call is TRBV11-1, the J call TRBJ2-2; TRBD2 is a possible D gene (5 bases). Germline V lookup: CDR1 SGHAT, CDR2 FQDESV (reference sequence). The CDR3 has 17 amino acids. Trimming shortened V by 1 base and J by 0 bases, and 12 bases separated the two germline ends. For the CDR3, the DNA is TGTGCCAGCAGCTTAGACCGGGATCCCGCGAACACCGGGGAGCTGTTTTTT. Residues: CASSLDRDPANTGELFF.

Only a few counts were recorded for this clonotype. J is TRBJ1-1 and V is TRBV30, with a tentative D call TRBD1 (6 bases). The CDR3 covers 10 residues. The germline V gene has CDR1 GTSNPN and CDR2 SVGIG (reference sequence). V was shortened by 4 bases and J by 7 bases, with 7 bases between the two germline ends. DNA for the CDR3: TGTGCCTGGATACAGGGTGAAGCTTTCTTT. This codes for CAWIQGEAFF.

Comments on this clonotype: A single base separates this from a much larger clone, so it may be a read error. The chain has TRBV7-2 and TRBJ2-1; no definite D call. The CDR3 spans 12 residues. Germline values: CDR1 SGHTA, CDR2 FQGNSA. The CDR3 region is CVSSSPSTEQFF. CDR3 in DNA: TGTGTCAGCAGCTCACCCTCTACTGAGCAGTTCTTC.

This clonotype showed up many times. This rearrangement joins TRBV7-2 to TRBJ2-7, with 10 positions matching TRBD2. The germline CDR1 and CDR2 sequences are SGHTA and FQGNSA. The CDR3 length is 15 residues. V lost 5 bases, J lost 3 bases, and 7 bases stayed unmatched. CDR3 in amino acids: CASSPTSGVFYEQYF. DNA for the CDR3: TGTGCCAGCAGCCCCACTAGCGGGGTGTTCTACGAGCAGTACTTC.

This clonotype was seen at least ten times. This sequence joins TRBV5-1 and TRBJ2-3; 12 positions match TRBD2. Germline assignment: CDR1 SGHRS and CDR2 YFSETQ. The CDR3 runs 17 residues. V gave up 3 bases and J gave up 5 bases; unmatched junction bases: 10. This CDR3 is CASSYALAGGPEDTQYF. CDR3 DNA sequence: TGCGCCAGCAGCTACGCGCTAGCGGGGGGGCCCGAAGATACGCAGTATTTT. Full variable domain (outside the CDR3, taken from reference TRBV5-1 and TRBJ2-3): KAGVTQTPRYLIKTRGQQVTLSCSPISGHRSVSWYQQTPGQGLQFLFEYFSETQRNKGNFPGRFSGRQFSNSRSEMNVSTLELGDSALYLCASSYALAGGPEDTQYFGPGTRLTVL.

This clonotype was seen at least ten times. V and J are TRBV10-3 and TRBJ1-1, with D possibly being TRBD1 (6 bases). CDR3 length: 13 amino acids. Trimming pared 6 bases from V and 4 bases from J, leaving 12 bases between. CDR1 and CDR2 (germline): ENHRY, SYGVKD. The CDR3 is CAIRDSSGTEAFF. The CDR3, as DNA: TGTGCCATCAGGGACAGCTCAGGCACTGAAGCTTTCTTT.